The source of this T cell receptor (beta chain) is a study of cytomegalovirus exposure and HLA in healthy donors. Despite likely unrecorded immune exposures, the donors were nominally healthy at the time of sampling. The PCR made use of 60 Vbeta and 13 Jbeta primers. Using immunoSEQ multiplex PCR, the repertoire was profiled, and TCRdb retains in-frame clones only, with some absent. The data contain 60,000 to 75,000 clones, 60% to 80% of them singletons. This clone was observed a few times. Its antigen is unknown. The study's findings and limits: Relative to equally common others, HLA-associated TCR beta chains showed greater clonal expansion in a later analysis. Researchers reportedly found TCR beta sequences accurately predicted most subjects' HLA-A and HLA-B alleles.

The CDR3 runs 16 residues. From germline, CDR1 is SGHNT and CDR2 YYREEE (reference sequence). With V trimmed by 4 bases and J by 4 bases, 13 bases remained unmatched. The rearrangement joins TRBV5-4 to TRBJ2-7; TRBD2 matches at 8 bases. This sequence originates from a woman aged 25 to 39 in good health and CMV-seropositive. Sequenced sample: PBMCs. For the CDR3, the DNA is TGTGCCAGCAGCCTGCGGGGAGCGGGGGTGTTTTACGAGCAGTACTTC. It translates to CASSLRGAGVFYEQYF.